Each of the 28 T cell receptor beta chains below was sequenced from the same sample in a study of T cell repertoires in cytomegalovirus infection (dated by TCRdb to between 2018 and 2021). TCRdb lists the instrument as Illumina HiSeq 1500. Using fastp at Q25 and MiXCR, TCRdb reprocessed the public reads and kept productive beta chains. Rows with one shared CDR3 protein collapse into an entry with the most common genes and DNA. In all, the sample holds about 210,000 distinct CDR3 sequences, and roughly 6.5% of those were seen once. The top ten hold less than 7.5% of the sample. Sequenced: PBMCs. The origin of the receptors is a human donor in good health (CMV status not recorded). Some clones in this sample may be carry-over from other donors' samples.

This clonotype was found many times. The V call is TRBV20-1, the J call TRBJ1-1; no clear D. Trimming removed 1 base from V and 0 bases from J, with 9 bases in between. CDR1 DFQATT and CDR2 SNEGSKA come from the germline V gene (reference sequence). This CDR3 spans 14 amino acids. This CDR3 is CSARVPRLNTEAFF. The DNA for the CDR3 is TGCAGTGCTAGAGTCCCCAGGTTGAACACTGAAGCTTTCTTT.

Turning to this clonotype: This may arise from a read error, as a much more abundant clone is one base away. Since the CDR3 does not end with the conserved phenylalanine or tryptophan, this likely comes from a read error. The chain is built from TRBV5-1 and TRBJ1-1; 7 bases line up with TRBD1. The CDR3 sequence is 14 residues long. J lost 1 base, V lost 6 bases, and 6 bases had no gene match. Germline assignment: CDR1 SGHRS and CDR2 YFSETQ. Written as DNA, the CDR3 is TGCGCCAGCACGCGGACAGGAGGGAACACTGAAGCTTTCCTT. This encodes CASTRTGGNTEAFL.

The genes are TRBV27 and TRBJ1-4; D is uncertain. The germline V gene encodes CDR1 MNHEY and CDR2 SMNVEV (reference sequence). The CDR3 is 12 amino acids. The germline V and J ends were trimmed by 5 bases and 3 bases, with 4 bases remaining between them. CDR3 amino acids: CASSTSNEKLFF. The DNA of the CDR3 is TGTGCCAGCAGTACCTCTAATGAAAAACTGTTTTTT. The full variable domain, completed using reference TRBV27 and TRBJ1-4, is EAQVTQNPRYLITVTGKKLTVTCSQNMNHEYMSWYRQDPGLGLRQIYYSMNVEVTDKGDVPEGYKVSRKEKRNFPLILESPSPNQTSLYFCASSTSNEKLFFGSGTQLSVL.

This clonotype was recorded a few times. V and J are TRBV15 and TRBJ1-4; D gene unclear. The CDR3 spans 15 residues. In germline, CDR1 is LNHNV, CDR2 YYDKDF (reference sequence). V lost 1 base to trimming and J lost 3 bases, with 9 bases between them. The CDR3 nucleotides read TGTGCCACCAGCAGAGGGAAGGGTTCTAATGAAAAACTGTTTTTT. Protein product: CATSRGKGSNEKLFF.

This clonotype was recorded at least ten times. Compared with germline, one end of the junction differs, possibly owing to a read error. This chain joins TRBV11-3 and TRBJ2-2, with 9 bases matching TRBD1. The CDR3 length is 17 residues. Per germline, CDR1 SGHNT and CDR2 YENEEA. The CDR3 spells CASSLGVGQGNSGELFF. The CDR3 DNA follows: TGTGCCAGCAGTTTGGGGGTCGGACAGGGGAACTCCGGGGAGCTGTTTTTT.

This clonotype showed up many times. DNA of the CDR3: TGCGCCAGCAGCCCGAGGGGGGGCTCTGGCACAGATACGCAGTATTTT. Translating gives CASSPRGGSGTDTQYF. V usage is TRBV5-1 and J usage is TRBJ2-3; D possibly corresponds to TRBD2 (7 bases). This CDR3 contains 16 residues. Germline V CDR1 and CDR2: SGHRS, YFSETQ. V lost 4 bases and J lost 1, with 16 bases in between.

This clonotype was seen repeatedly, ten times or more. The chain links TRBV28 to TRBJ1-2; no clear D. V was clipped by 5 bases and J by 6 bases, with 10 bases between them. Germline lookup yields CDR1 MDHEN and CDR2 SYDVKM. The CDR3 length is 12 residues. The CDR3 DNA follows: TGTGCCAGCAGTCCTACCCTGGATGGCTACACCTTC. Protein sequence: CASSPTLDGYTF.

This clonotype was seen ten or more times. The chain links TRBV7-2 to TRBJ2-7; either TRBD1 or TRBD2 may fit D (7 bases each). Germline CDR1 SGHTA, CDR2 FQGNSA. There are 13 residues in the CDR3. Deletions cut 4 bases from V and 6 bases from J, with 13 bases between. Here the CDR3 DNA reads TGTGCCAGCAGCTCCGACAGGGAGGGCGAGCAGTACTTC. This sequence encodes CASSSDREGEQYF. Using reference TRBV7-2 and TRBJ2-7 for the parts outside the CDR3, the full variable domain is GAGVSQSPSNKVTEKGKDVELRCDPISGHTALYWYRQSLGQGLEFLIYFQGNSAPDKSGLPSDRFSAERTGGSVSTLTIQRTQQEDSAVYLCASSSDREGEQYFGPGTRLTVT.

V is TRBV20-1 and J is TRBJ1-3; 8 bases align to TRBD1. V dropped 3 bases and J dropped 4; count of bases not matched to a gene: 5. Germline CDR1 and CDR2: DFQATT and SNEGSKA (reference sequence). This CDR3 contains 14 residues. The CDR3: CSASQGTGGNTIYF. CDR3 coding DNA: TGCAGTGCTAGTCAGGGGACAGGAGGAAACACCATATATTTT.

The sample holds many counts of this clonotype. V gene TRBV7-2 combines with J gene TRBJ1-1, with D unresolved. The V and J ends lost 6 bases and 4 bases respectively, with 24 bases between them. The CDR3 loop spans 17 amino acids. Germline CDR1 SGHTA, CDR2 FQGNSA. The CDR3 DNA reads as TGTGCCAGCAGTCGAGACGGCCGGCAGGCCACCGCCACTGAAGCTTTCTTT. Encoded protein: CASSRDGRQATATEAFF.

This clonotype has ten or more counts. The rearrangement joins TRBV29-1 to TRBJ2-5, with a possible D match to TRBD1 (5 bases). CDR1 and CDR2 (germline): SQVTM, ANQGSEA. The CDR3 contains 12 residues. V was trimmed by 4 bases and J by 5 bases, leaving 11 bases between them. For the CDR3, the DNA is TGCAGCGTTGTAAGACAGTTCGAGACCCAGTACTTC. Its protein product is CSVVRQFETQYF.

This clonotype was seen at least ten times. This chain connects TRBV7-2 to TRBJ2-5; 7 positions match TRBD1. V lost 2 bases, J lost 3 bases, and 3 bases stayed unmatched. Germline CDR1 reads SGHTA; CDR2 reads FQGNSA. This CDR3 comprises 14 residues. CDR3 sequence: CASSLNTGEETQYF. The CDR3 DNA reads TGTGCCAGCAGCTTAAACACAGGGGAAGAGACCCAGTACTTC.

V usage is TRBV5-6 and J usage is TRBJ2-1, with TRBD2 matching over 10 bases. The trim removed 3 bases at V and 5 bases at J, leaving 5 bases unmatched. Germline CDR1 is SGHDT and CDR2 is YYEEEE. The CDR3 runs 15 residues. The CDR3: CASSWGTSDHNEQFF. CDR3 coding DNA: TGTGCCAGCAGCTGGGGGACTAGCGATCACAATGAGCAGTTCTTC.

V usage is TRBV28 and J usage is TRBJ1-4, with 7 bases aligning to TRBD1. Germline CDR1 reads MDHEN; CDR2 reads SYDVKM. There are 16 residues in the CDR3. The trim removed 7 bases at V and 8 bases at J, leaving 16 bases unmatched. DNA of the CDR3: TGTGCCAGCAATACAGGGAAAGGGGGCCTCGGGGAAAAACTGTTTTTT. This sequence encodes CASNTGKGGLGEKLFF.

This clonotype has at least ten counts. The rearrangement links TRBV20-1 to TRBJ1-6, with 10 bases aligning to TRBD1. Germline lookup yields CDR1 DFQATT and CDR2 SNEGSKA (reference sequence). V lost 4 bases to trimming and J lost 10 bases; unmatched junction nucleotides: 10. CDR3 length: 15 residues. The CDR3, as DNA: TGCAGTGCTATTCCGGGACAGGGGTTTTCCTCACCCCTCCACTTT. This translates into CSAIPGQGFSSPLHF.

This clonotype was seen ten or more times. The chain has TRBV7-2 and TRBJ1-1; D gene uncertain. Germline V lookup: CDR1 SGHTA, CDR2 FQGNSA. CDR3 length: 15 residues. Deletions cut 2 bases from V and 5 bases from J, with 15 bases between. This chain's CDR3 is CASSLRAGSWTEAFF. In DNA form, the CDR3 reads TGTGCCAGCAGCTTAAGGGCGGGGAGTTGGACTGAAGCTTTCTTT. Drawing the rest from reference TRBV7-2 and TRBJ1-1, the complete variable domain is GAGVSQSPSNKVTEKGKDVELRCDPISGHTALYWYRQSLGQGLEFLIYFQGNSAPDKSGLPSDRFSAERTGGSVSTLTIQRTQQEDSAVYLCASSLRAGSWTEAFFGQGTRLTVV.

About this clonotype itself: A read error may be the cause here, since a much bigger clone is one base away. This chain connects TRBV28 to TRBJ2-3; D is perhaps TRBD2 (5 bases). Per germline, CDR1 MDHEN and CDR2 SYDVKM. CDR3 length: 17 amino acids. DNA for the CDR3: TGTGCCAGCAGTTTATTCGCTAGCCCGGTTGGAACAGATATGCAGTATTTT. Residues: CASSLFASPVGTDMQYF.

This clonotype was observed many times. The CDR3 DNA sequence: TGCAGCCCACAGGGTAACGAGGAGACCCAGTACTTC. Amino acid sequence: CSPQGNEETQYF. This chain uses TRBV20-1 with TRBJ2-5; maybe TRBD1 (6 bases). This CDR3 is 12 amino acids long. CDR1 is DFQATT, CDR2 SNEGSKA, per germline (reference sequence).

The V and J genes are TRBV7-2 and TRBJ2-7; D gene ambiguous. Trimming removed 4 bases from V and 0 bases from J, with 13 bases in between. This CDR3 is built from 15 residues. Germline-derived CDR1 and CDR2 are SGHTA and FQGNSA. The CDR3 nucleotides are TGTGCCAGCAGCTCTCCCGACATAAGCTCCTACGAGCAGTACTTC. Translated, it gives CASSSPDISSYEQYF. Together with reference TRBV7-2 and TRBJ2-7, the CDR3 gives the full variable domain: GAGVSQSPSNKVTEKGKDVELRCDPISGHTALYWYRQSLGQGLEFLIYFQGNSAPDKSGLPSDRFSAERTGGSVSTLTIQRTQQEDSAVYLCASSSPDISSYEQYFGPGTRLTVT.

This clonotype has ten or more counts. J is TRBJ2-3 and V is TRBV20-1; D remains unclear. Germline CDR1 reads DFQATT; CDR2 reads SNEGSKA (reference sequence). The CDR3 consists of 12 residues. Trimming removed 1 base from V and 6 bases from J, with 8 bases in between. The CDR3 nucleotides read TGCAGTGCTAGAGTCCTAACCGATACGCAGTATTTT. Its protein is CSARVLTDTQYF.

In its sample, this clonotype was seen many times. The chain carries TRBV7-2 and TRBJ1-5; D is perhaps TRBD1 (5 bases). Per the germline V gene, CDR1 is SGHTA and CDR2 is FQGNSA. The CDR3 contains 14 residues. V dropped 1 base and J dropped 5 bases, with 9 bases sitting between them. CDR3 nucleotide sequence: TGTGCCAGCAGCTTAGTGGGGGGAGATCAGCCCCAGCATTTT. As protein: CASSLVGGDQPQHF. Full variable domain (outside the CDR3, taken from reference TRBV7-2 and TRBJ1-5): GAGVSQSPSNKVTEKGKDVELRCDPISGHTALYWYRQSLGQGLEFLIYFQGNSAPDKSGLPSDRFSAERTGGSVSTLTIQRTQQEDSAVYLCASSLVGGDQPQHFGDGTRLSIL.

In this sample, this clonotype turned up many times. The chain joins TRBV29-1 to TRBJ2-7; tentatively, D is TRBD1 (7 bases). The CDR3 sequence is 13 residues long. Germline CDR1 is SQVTM and CDR2 is ANQGSEA. Trimming shortened V by 6 bases and J by 5 bases, and 17 bases separated the two germline ends. CDR3 amino acids: CSVFPQGGNEQYF. The CDR3, as DNA: TGCAGCGTGTTTCCCCAGGGGGGCAACGAGCAGTACTTC.

This clonotype was seen ten or more times. The genes are TRBV20-1 and TRBJ1-2, with D maybe TRBD1 (6 bases). V lost 2 bases, J lost 7 bases, and 17 bases lay in between. The CDR3 totals 14 residues. Germline assignment: CDR1 DFQATT and CDR2 SNEGSKA (reference sequence). In DNA form, the CDR3 reads TGCAGTGCTAGACCCCTACAGGGAATAGCTGGCTACACCTTC. This gives the protein CSARPLQGIAGYTF.

In this sample, this clonotype turned up many times. The J gene is TRBJ1-3, the V gene TRBV7-2; D not certain. CDR3 length equals 16 residues. Germline V lookup: CDR1 SGHTA, CDR2 FQGNSA. Trimming removed 5 bases from V and 0 bases from J, with 14 bases in between. CDR3 bases: TGTGCCAGCAGCGCGACACATGGCAACTCTGGAAACACCATATATTTT. Translating it yields CASSATHGNSGNTIYF.

The sample holds many counts of this clonotype. This sequence joins TRBV6-2 or TRBV6-3 and TRBJ2-7; TRBD1 might be the D (6 bases). CDR3 length equals 14 residues. Per germline, CDR1 MNHEY and CDR2 SVGEGT. The germline V and J ends were trimmed by 7 bases and 2 bases, with 15 bases remaining between them. CDR3 nucleotide sequence: TGTGCCAGCACCGCACGGAGGACAGCCTACGAGCAGTACTTC. As protein: CASTARRTAYEQYF.

This clonotype has ten or more counts. The chain uses TRBV5-1 and TRBJ1-1; TRBD1 matches 9 bases. Germline trimming cut 3 bases from V and 1 base from J; bases unmatched to any gene: 4. The CDR3 covers 15 residues. Germline CDR1 and CDR2: SGHRS and YFSETQ. The CDR3 region has the DNA TGCGCCAGCAGCTGGGGGGACAGGGAGAACACTGAAGCTTTCTTT. It yields the protein CASSWGDRENTEAFF.

This clonotype was seen many times. The chain joins TRBV6-1 to TRBJ1-3; TRBD1 is a possible D gene (6 bases). There are 13 residues in the CDR3. Germline V gene lookup returns CDR1 MNHNS and CDR2 SASEGT. V was trimmed by 6 bases and J by 4 bases, leaving 10 bases between them. The CDR3 DNA is TGTGCCAGCAGCGACAGGTCCGGAAACACCATATATTTT. This translates into CASSDRSGNTIYF.

This clonotype was counted many times. The chain uses TRBV6-5 and TRBJ2-4; D unclear. This CDR3 has 14 residues. Per germline, CDR1 MNHEY and CDR2 SVGAGI. V lost 7 bases and J 1 base, leaving 11 bases between the germline ends. This CDR3 reads CASMGKAAKNIQYF. The CDR3 coding sequence is TGTGCCAGCATGGGCAAGGCCGCCAAAAACATTCAGTACTTC.